This entry concerns a single T cell receptor (beta chain). PCR was performed a second time for roughly 7 to 11 cycles using a sample-barcoded 5' primer and a J-beta primer mix. A template-switch adaptor containing 12 random nucleotides labeled each cDNA molecule. TCRdb independently ran MiXCR on the 5' RACE reads; one entry per CDR3 protein. Of 2 million or so distinct CDR3 sequences listed, about 50% are singletons. The CDR3 totals 16 residues. CDR1 is DFQATT and CDR2 is SNEGSKA in the germline V gene (reference sequence). V lost 1 base to trimming and J lost 2 bases; unmatched junction nucleotides: 6. This specimen belongs to a study of blood T cells in healthy people across ages.

Sample: blood. The chain uses TRBV20-1 and TRBJ2-5; 11 nucleotides agree with TRBD2. The TCR sequence derives from a woman in her forties in good health. CDR3 residues: CSARGLTSGAQETQYF. The CDR3 nucleotides are TGCAGTGCTAGAGGCCTGACTAGCGGGGCTCAAGAGACCCAGTACTTC.